A selection of T cell receptor beta chains follows, all from one sample in a study of OX40 agonist ivuxolimab in advanced cancers. Only in-frame clones appear in the TCRdb table, and some are missing; sequencing was by immunoSEQ multiplex PCR. The repertoire consists of about 80,000 clones, with roughly nine tenths occurring once and the leading ten covering approximately 0.2%. This specimen consisted of CD4+ or CD8+ T cells sorted from blood, obtained in a trial of the OX40 agonist ivuxolimab. The receptors derive from an adult with an advanced solid tumor such as melanoma, head and neck, liver or kidney cancer. Each CDR3 is given with its conserved first and last residue. A D gene is named only where the DNA matches it firmly. Rows give clone size only sometimes, using once, few, many, or a class for an expanded clone.

d_gene	v_gene	abundance	j_gene	CDR3aa	CDR3nt
.	TRBV18	.	TRBJ2-2	CASSPGRRSNTGELFF	TGTGCCAGCTCACCGGGAAGGCGGTCGAACACCGGGGAGCTGTTTTTT
.	TRBV9	.	TRBJ2-7	CASSVGDKAYEQYF	TGTGCCAGCAGCGTGGGGGACAAGGCCTACGAGCAGTACTTC
.	TRBV7-8	.	TRBJ2-2	CASSLEGTGELFF	TGTGCCAGCAGCTTAGAGGGAACCGGGGAGCTGTTTTTT
TRBD1	TRBV27	.	TRBJ1-4	CASGTGDLNEKLFF	TGTGCCAGCGGTACAGGGGATCTTAATGAAAAACTGTTTTTT
TRBD1	TRBV27	.	TRBJ1-5	CASSAGGRNQPQHF	TGTGCCAGCAGTGCAGGGGGCCGCAATCAGCCCCAGCATTTT
TRBD2	TRBV5-4	.	TRBJ2-1	CASSLGLAGSYNEQFF	TGTGCCAGCAGCCTGGGACTAGCGGGATCCTACAATGAGCAGTTCTTC
.	TRBV5-1	.	TRBJ1-1	CASGFQTAMNTEAFF	TGCGCCAGCGGGTTTCAGACAGCGATGAACACTGAAGCTTTCTTT
.	TRBV2	.	TRBJ1-2	CASSTGGLAGYTF	TGTGCCAGCAGCACCGGGGGGTTGGCTGGCTACACCTTC
TRBD1	TRBV6-1	.	TRBJ2-5	CASREDRGRGETQYF	TGTGCCAGCAGAGAAGACAGGGGGCGCGGAGAGACCCAGTACTTC
TRBD1	TRBV5-1	.	TRBJ1-2	CASSLPGQINYGYTF	TGCGCCAGCAGCTTGCCGGGACAGATAAACTATGGCTACACCTTC
TRBD1	TRBV5-4	.	TRBJ2-3	CASSSEGALGTDTQYF	TGTGCCAGCAGTTCTGAGGGGGCCCTAGGCACAGATACGCAGTATTTT
.	TRBV11-2	.	TRBJ1-5	CASSLLTGGSNQPQHF	TGTGCCAGCAGCCTCTTGACCGGGGGTAGCAATCAGCCCCAGCATTTT
TRBD1	TRBV6-4	.	TRBJ2-2	CASSDGTGNTGELFF	TGTGCCAGCAGTGACGGGACAGGGAACACCGGGGAGCTGTTTTTT
.	TRBV5-1	.	TRBJ2-2	CASSATGELFF	TGCGCCAGCAGTGCCACCGGGGAGCTGTTTTTT
TRBD2	TRBV10-1	.	TRBJ2-1	CASSEFSGTNLYNEQFF	TGCGCCAGCAGTGAGTTTAGCGGGACCAACCTTTACAATGAGCAGTTCTTC
TRBD1	TRBV5-8	.	TRBJ1-6	CASSLGTGGFSSLHF	TGTGCCAGCAGCTTGGGGACAGGGGGTTTTAGTTCCCTCCACTTT
TRBD1	TRBV19	.	TRBJ1-1	CASSRGQGAPEAFF	TGTGCCAGTAGTAGAGGACAGGGGGCTCCTGAAGCTTTCTTT
TRBD2	TRBV7-8	.	TRBJ2-7	CASSLAVTSGSPNTYEQYF	TGTGCCAGCAGCTTAGCGGTGACTAGCGGGAGTCCCAATACCTACGAGCAGTACTTC
.	TRBV5-4	.	TRBJ1-4	CASSSARDGSNEKLFF	TGTGCCAGCAGCTCCGCCCGGGACGGATCTAATGAAAAACTGTTTTTT
TRBD2	TRBV5-1	.	TRBJ2-1	CASSLAGTSGYNEQFF	TGCGCCAGCAGCTTGGCCGGGACTAGCGGGTACAATGAGCAGTTCTTC
TRBD1	TRBV19	.	TRBJ2-1	CATTDRGKWDEQFF	TGTGCCACGACAGACAGGGGCAAGTGGGATGAGCAGTTCTTC
.	TRBV7-9	.	TRBJ1-4	CASSPLKGLGGEKLFF	TGTGCCAGCAGCCCCCTAAAGGGACTAGGGGGTGAAAAACTGTTTTTT
.	TRBV6-6	.	TRBJ1-5	CASTLGLGKGNQPQHF	TGTGCCAGCACCCTCGGGTTGGGCAAAGGTAATCAGCCCCAGCATTTT
.	TRBV5-6	.	TRBJ2-7	CASSFGGYEQYF	TGTGCCAGCAGCTTCGGGGGCTACGAGCAGTACTTC
TRBD1	TRBV4-1	.	TRBJ1-2	CASSSTGGTFYGYTF	TGCGCCAGCAGCTCTACAGGGGGTACTTTCTATGGCTACACCTTC
.	TRBV2	.	TRBJ1-1	CASSDLKGQIEAFF	TGTGCCAGCAGTGATTTGAAGGGGCAAATTGAAGCTTTCTTT
TRBD1	TRBV27	.	TRBJ1-1	CASSPLTGDRLRAFF	TGTGCCAGCAGTCCGCTGACAGGGGACAGGCTGCGGGCTTTCTTT
.	TRBV4-1	.	TRBJ2-1	CASSQEPRGPTRNEQFF	TGCGCCAGCAGCCAAGAACCGAGAGGACCCACACGGAATGAGCAGTTCTTC
.	TRBV9	.	TRBJ1-2	CASSGDGAGYTF	TGTGCCAGCAGCGGGGACGGCGCGGGCTACACCTTC
.	TRBV4-1	once	TRBJ1-3	CASSQVGGAGNTIYF	TGCGCCAGCAGCCAAGTTGGGGGCGCTGGAAACACCATATATTTT
.	TRBV7-2	.	TRBJ2-5	CASSLVYQETQYF	TGTGCCAGCAGCTTAGTTTACCAAGAGACCCAGTACTTC
TRBD1	TRBV7-9	.	TRBJ1-1	CASSLPRQGAGTEAFF	TGTGCCAGCAGCTTGCCGAGACAGGGGGCAGGGACTGAAGCTTTCTTT
.	TRBV11-3	few	TRBJ2-2	CASSLGTGYTRELFF	TGTGCCAGCAGCCTAGGGACCGGCTATACCCGGGAGCTGTTTTTT
TRBD2	TRBV7-2	.	TRBJ2-1	CASSSSDWEGYDEQFF	TGTGCCAGCAGCTCATCGGACTGGGAGGGCTATGATGAGCAGTTCTTC
.	TRBV5-1	.	TRBJ2-2	CASRRDPGSNGELFF	TGCGCCAGCAGGAGAGATCCGGGAAGTAACGGGGAGCTGTTTTTT
.	TRBV29-1	.	TRBJ2-7	CSVLGAIVPSREQYF	TGCAGCGTTCTAGGGGCCATAGTACCTAGCCGAGAGCAGTACTTC
.	TRBV28	.	TRBJ1-4	CASSLRPAGGGKLFF	TGTGCCAGCAGTTTAAGGCCAGCCGGGGGCGGAAAACTGTTTTTT
TRBD1	TRBV6-6	.	TRBJ2-7	CASSYLRQGIRYEQYF	TGTGCCAGCAGTTACTTAAGACAGGGAATTCGATACGAGCAGTACTTC
.	TRBV5-4	.	TRBJ1-2	CASSLNLRANYGYTF	TGTGCCAGCAGCTTGAACCTCAGAGCTAACTATGGCTACACCTTC
.	TRBV10-2	.	TRBJ2-7	CASSDWGGTTDEQYF	TGCGCCAGCAGTGATTGGGGCGGAACCACTGACGAGCAGTACTTC
.	TRBV6-1	.	TRBJ1-2	CASSGLSFYGYTF	TGTGCCAGCAGTGGACTATCCTTCTATGGCTACACCTTC
.	TRBV5-1	once	TRBJ2-2	CASSQQGVPYTGELFF	TGCGCCAGCAGCCAACAGGGTGTACCGTACACCGGGGAGCTGTTTTTT
.	TRBV20-1	.	TRBJ1-4	CSAREMEKLFF	TGCAGTGCTAGAGAGATGGAAAAACTGTTTTTT
.	TRBV19	.	TRBJ1-2	CASRMTYGYTF	TGTGCCAGTAGAATGACGTATGGCTACACCTTC
TRBD1	TRBV5-1	.	TRBJ2-7	CASTGTGGLYEQYF	TGCGCCAGCACCGGGACAGGGGGCCTCTACGAGCAGTACTTC
TRBD1	TRBV5-4	.	TRBJ2-1	CASSSGTGWSEQFF	TGTGCCAGCAGCTCCGGGACAGGGTGGTCTGAGCAGTTCTTC
.	TRBV5-5	.	TRBJ1-2	CASSLGGFGYTF	TGTGCCAGCAGCTTGGGAGGGTTTGGCTACACCTTC
TRBD2	TRBV5-8	.	TRBJ2-3	CASSIRTSGSTDTQYF	TGTGCCAGCAGCATTAGGACTAGCGGGAGCACAGATACGCAGTATTTT
.	TRBV10-3	.	TRBJ1-6	CAIRNSGESSPLHF	TGTGCCATCAGAAACTCAGGGGAAAGTTCACCCCTCCACTTT
TRBD2	TRBV6-1	.	TRBJ2-1	CASSSGGNEQFF	TGTGCCAGCAGCTCGGGGGGCAATGAGCAGTTCTTC
TRBD1	TRBV10-3	once	TRBJ2-7	CAISSGQYYEQYF	TGTGCCATCAGTTCGGGACAGTATTACGAGCAGTACTTC
.	TRBV13	.	TRBJ1-4	CASSLRGASEKLFF	TGTGCCAGCAGCTTACGCGGGGCGAGTGAAAAACTGTTTTTT
.	TRBV6-1	.	TRBJ1-5	CASSEARNQPQHF	TGTGCCAGCAGTGAAGCGCGGAATCAGCCCCAGCATTTT